The rows below give T cell receptor beta chains drawn from one sample of a study of early T cells in non-severe SARS-CoV-2 infection. MiXCR was run by TCRdb on the 5' RACE reads, yielding one entry per CDR3 protein. The table records more than 95,000 distinct CDR3 sequences, 15% of them present only once. Input material: whole blood. These TCRs come from an adult who was a healthcare worker with PCR-confirmed SARS-CoV-2 infection or an uninfected control (not recorded which). The CDR3 runs from the conserved cysteine through the conserved F or W. The D gene is left open where the match is weak. Not every row has a clone size; where given, it reads once, few, many or a size class.

d_call	clone_size	v_call	j_call	cdr3_nt	cdr3_aa
TRBD1	many	TRBV30	TRBJ1-4	TGTGCCAGCCACGGACAGGGCGCAACTAATGAAAAACTGTTTTTT	CASHGQGATNEKLFF
-	-	TRBV2	TRBJ1-4	TGTGCCAGCAGATATGAAAAACTGTTTTTT	CASRYEKLFF
-	-	TRBV9	TRBJ2-3	TGTGCCAGCAGCGTAGCCTGGACAGATACGCAGTATTTT	CASSVAWTDTQYF
-	-	TRBV7-9	TRBJ1-1	TGTGCCAGCACCGTTGACAACACTGAAGCTTTCTTT	CASTVDNTEAFF
-	-	TRBV20-1	TRBJ2-3	TGCAGTGCTACACTCTGGACAGAACGTAGCACAGATACGCAGTATTTT	CSATLWTERSTDTQYF
TRBD1	-	TRBV19	TRBJ2-1	TGTGCCAGTGGACAGGGGCAGCACAATGAGCAGTTCTTC	CASGQGQHNEQFF
-	-	TRBV2	TRBJ1-5	TGTGCCAGCAGAGGAGGAGATCAGCCCCAGCATTTT	CASRGGDQPQHF
-	-	TRBV20-1	TRBJ2-4	TGCAGTGCTGGACCGGAGCCCAACATTCAGTACTTC	CSAGPEPNIQYF
-	few	TRBV11-2	TRBJ2-4	TGTGCCAGCAGCTTAGATTCGCGAGTAGCCAAAAACATTCAGTACTTC	CASSLDSRVAKNIQYF
-	-	TRBV30	TRBJ1-1	TGTGCCTGGAGCCGCCGGGGTTCGACTGAAGCTTTCTTT	CAWSRRGSTEAFF
-	few	TRBV5-5	TRBJ1-2	TGTGCCAGCAGCTTGGAGTTTTCTGGCTACACCTTC	CASSLEFSGYTF
-	-	TRBV20-1	TRBJ1-1	TGCAGTGCCAACAGGGCTTTGGACACTGAAGCTTTCTTT	CSANRALDTEAFF
TRBD2	-	TRBV20-1	TRBJ2-1	TGCAGTGCTTTCGGACTAGCGGGGGGAACTTTCAATGAGCAGTTCTTC	CSAFGLAGGTFNEQFF
-	once	TRBV10-3	TRBJ2-7	TGTGCCATCGGACGGAACTACGAGCAGTACTTC	CAIGRNYEQYF
-	-	TRBV29-1	TRBJ2-7	TGCAGCGCCTCCACCGGGACCCCCGAGCAGTACTTC	CSASTGTPEQYF
-	-	TRBV29-1	TRBJ1-2	TGCAGCGTGGAGGGCAACTATGGCTACACCTTC	CSVEGNYGYTF
-	-	TRBV5-6	TRBJ2-7	TGTGCCAGCAGCCTGTCCGGGTTCTACGAGCAGTACTTC	CASSLSGFYEQYF
-	few	TRBV27	TRBJ1-1	TGTGCCAGCAGTTTCGGCAGGGATAATGAAGCTTTCTTT	CASSFGRDNEAFF
TRBD2	-	TRBV12-3/TRBV12-4	TRBJ2-5	TGTGCCAGCACCCGGGGGGGGGAGACCCAGTACTTC	CASTRGGETQYF
-	-	TRBV10-3	TRBJ2-3	TGTGCCATCAGTGAGTCGAGTCGGAGGAGCACAGATACGCAGTATTTT	CAISESSRRSTDTQYF
-	few	TRBV20-1	TRBJ1-5	TGCAGTGCTAAGGAGGACAAAGGACGGCAGCCCCAGCATTTT	CSAKEDKGRQPQHF
-	-	TRBV2	TRBJ2-2	TGTGCCAGCAACGGTGAAGTTAACACCGGGGAGCTGTTTTTT	CASNGEVNTGELFF
-	many	TRBV19	TRBJ1-5	TGTGCCAGTAGTATGGCCAATCAGCCCCAGCATTTT	CASSMANQPQHF